Listed below are T cell receptor beta chains from one sample, sequenced in a study of siplizumab effects on memory and regulatory T cells. Using immunoSEQ multiplex PCR, the repertoire was profiled, and TCRdb retains in-frame clones only, with some absent. The sample consists of around 77,000 clones, roughly nine tenths of them appearing once. Sequencing was done on a sample of CD8+ T cells sorted from blood. These receptors came from a human donor in good health. The CDR3 runs from the conserved cysteine through the conserved F or W. A D gene is named only where the DNA matches it firmly.

J gene: TRBJ1-2
V gene: TRBV2
D gene: -
CDR3 protein: CASSEQTGQRYGYTF
CDR3 DNA: TGTGCCAGCAGTGAACAAACAGGTCAACGCTATGGCTACACCTTC

J gene: TRBJ2-1
V gene: TRBV7-9
D gene: TRBD2
CDR3 protein: CASSPGLAGVYEQFF
CDR3 DNA: TGTGCCAGCAGCCCAGGACTAGCGGGAGTTTATGAGCAGTTCTTC

J gene: TRBJ2-1
V gene: TRBV19
D gene: -
CDR3 protein: CASSIWTVSYNEQFF
CDR3 DNA: TGTGCCAGTAGTATATGGACAGTCTCCTACAATGAGCAGTTCTTC

J gene: TRBJ2-5
V gene: TRBV7-9
D gene: -
CDR3 protein: CASSHRDSPETQYF
CDR3 DNA: TGTGCCAGCAGCCACCGGGACTCCCCAGAGACCCAGTACTTC

J gene: TRBJ2-7
V gene: TRBV7-9
D gene: TRBD2
CDR3 protein: CASSAGLAHEQYF
CDR3 DNA: TGTGCCAGCAGCGCGGGACTAGCGCACGAGCAGTACTTC

J gene: TRBJ2-7
V gene: TRBV14
D gene: TRBD1
CDR3 protein: CASSQGTVESYEQYF
CDR3 DNA: TGTGCCAGCAGCCAGGGGACAGTAGAATCCTACGAGCAGTACTTC

J gene: TRBJ2-7
V gene: TRBV19
D gene: TRBD2
CDR3 protein: CASSGEGGVLHEQYF
CDR3 DNA: TGTGCCAGTAGTGGGGAGGGAGGGGTTCTCCACGAGCAGTACTTC

J gene: TRBJ1-1
V gene: TRBV7-9
D gene: -
CDR3 protein: CAYRVNTEAFF
CDR3 DNA: TGTGCATATAGAGTGAACACTGAAGCTTTCTTT

J gene: TRBJ2-7
V gene: TRBV19
D gene: -
CDR3 protein: CASSEAFSYEQYF
CDR3 DNA: TGTGCCAGTTCGGAGGCTTTCTCCTACGAGCAGTACTTC

J gene: TRBJ1-1
V gene: TRBV11-2
D gene: -
CDR3 protein: CASSPRWQGEDPNTEAFF
CDR3 DNA: TGTGCCAGCAGCCCCCGGTGGCAAGGAGAGGATCCGAACACTGAAGCTTTCTTT

J gene: TRBJ2-7
V gene: TRBV6-4
D gene: TRBD2
CDR3 protein: CASSPGTSGDEQYF
CDR3 DNA: TGTGCCAGCAGTCCCGGGACTAGCGGGGACGAGCAGTACTTC

J gene: TRBJ2-1
V gene: TRBV7-2
D gene: -
CDR3 protein: CASSKSPVASYNEQFF
CDR3 DNA: TGTGCCAGCAGCAAAAGCCCCGTCGCCTCCTACAATGAGCAGTTCTTC

J gene: TRBJ2-1
V gene: TRBV11-3
D gene: -
CDR3 protein: CASSTNGLASQNEQFF
CDR3 DNA: TGTGCCAGCAGCACAAATGGCCTAGCAAGCCAAAATGAGCAGTTCTTC